The clone carrying this T cell receptor (beta chain) was detected only once. Its antigen is currently unknown. These data are taken from a study of cytomegalovirus exposure and HLA in healthy donors. Sequencing was performed with immunoSEQ multiplex PCR; in TCRdb, only in-frame clones are kept and a portion is missing. Among about 250,000 clones listed, roughly 87% were seen once. Whole-study results and caveats: Across donors, most TCRs were seen rarely, yet some public ones were widespread. Subsequent analysis of the roughly 120 validation repertoires found a tendency for first-cohort TCR clusters to co-occur.

This CDR3 contains 15 residues. Germline values: CDR1 MNHNS, CDR2 SASEGT. V was pared by 3 bases and J by 0 bases, with 6 bases between. Sequencing was carried out using PBMCs. This rearrangement joins TRBV6-1 to TRBJ2-6; D is possibly TRBD1 (5 bases). This receptor was identified in a man younger than 35 in good health and CMV-seropositive. The CDR3 DNA reads as TGTGCCAGCAGTGACGGACACTCTGGGGCCAACGTCCTGACTTTC. Its translation is CASSDGHSGANVLTF.